One and the same sample provided the 12 T cell receptor beta chains below, sequenced in a study of Graves' ophthalmopathy and Graves' hyperthyroidism (dated by TCRdb to 2016 to 2018). The sample was run on an Illumina HiSeq 2000. TCR beta CDR3 regions were amplified from RNA transcripts for repertoire sequencing. A first-round RT-PCR used HTBI primers with the Qiagen OneStep RT-PCR kit, followed by a second-round multiplex PCR, size selection and purification. TCRdb took the public reads, trimmed them with fastp at Q25, ran MiXCR for clone calling and kept in-frame beta chains. Each CDR3 protein gets just one entry, which takes the most common genes and DNA from the rows behind it. This sample gives 350,000 to 450,000 distinct CDR3 sequences in total; about 16% of them show up just once. Of the sample, roughly 1.5% is held by the ten largest clones. Material: peripheral blood. The receptors originated from a woman between 18 and 29 years old with Graves' ophthalmopathy. Donor details come from another sample of the same person, matched by shared clones.

This clonotype was counted ten times or more. CDR3 sequence: CASKTNRRSYNSPLHF. The CDR3 coding sequence is TGTGCCAGCAAAACGAACAGGAGGTCCTATAATTCACCCCTCCACTTT. V gene TRBV28 combines with J gene TRBJ1-6; possibly TRBD1 for D (5 bases). Between the trimmed V and J ends, which lost 7 bases and 1 base, there was a span of 14 bases. The CDR3 covers 16 residues. From germline, CDR1 is MDHEN and CDR2 SYDVKM.

This clonotype occurred many times. The chain is built from TRBV4-3 and TRBJ2-4; no reliable D call. V lost 0 bases to trimming and J lost 3 bases, with 12 bases between them. This CDR3 region has 16 residues. The germline CDR1 and CDR2 sequences are LGHNA and YSLEER. The CDR3 bases are TGCGCCAGCAGCCAAGATTCGACCGGAGTCAAAAACATTCAGTACTTC. Protein product: CASSQDSTGVKNIQYF.

This clonotype was recorded many times. This sequence joins TRBV28 and TRBJ2-7; 8 bases are a match to TRBD2. The CDR3 covers 15 residues. J gave up 3 bases and V 7 bases, and 11 bases lay outside the gene matches. CDR1 and CDR2 (germline): MDHEN, SYDVKM. The CDR3 DNA reads TGTGCCAGCAACCCAACAGCGGGAGTTCGCTACGAGCAGTACTTC. This sequence encodes CASNPTAGVRYEQYF.

There are many counts of this clonotype. This chain connects TRBV20-1 to TRBJ2-7; weak D call: TRBD1 (6 bases). The CDR3 sequence is 14 residues long. With 1 base removed from V and 2 bases from J, the gap between germline ends came to 12 bases. Germline assignment: CDR1 DFQATT and CDR2 SNEGSKA (reference sequence). The CDR3 reads CSARVAGTTYEQYF. The DNA for the CDR3 is TGCAGTGCTAGAGTGGCAGGGACAACCTACGAGCAGTACTTC.

In this sample, this clonotype turned up many times. The CDR3: CASSQRTDRQTEAFF. CDR3 bases: TGCGCCAGCAGCCAACGAACGGACAGGCAAACTGAAGCTTTCTTT. The chain carries TRBV5-1 and TRBJ1-1, with TRBD1 matching 7 bases. Unmatched junction bases numbered 11, after V lost 4 bases and J lost 5 bases. This CDR3 has 15 residues. The V gene's germline CDR1 is SGHRS and CDR2 YFSETQ.

Ten or more counts support this clonotype. V usage is TRBV11-2 and J usage is TRBJ2-7; D not certain. Germline CDR1 and CDR2: SGHAT and FQNNGV. Trimming took off 0 bases at V and 5 bases at J, with 2 bases between the two ends. This CDR3 is built from 11 residues. CDR3 sequence reads: CASSLENEQYF. The DNA of the CDR3 is TGTGCCAGCAGCTTAGAAAACGAGCAGTACTTC.

This clonotype has a count of ten or more. This chain links TRBV20-1 with TRBJ2-2, with a weak D call TRBD2 (6 bases). There are 14 residues in the CDR3. The V gene lost 4 bases and the J gene lost 5 bases, with 14 bases spanning the gap. CDR1 is DFQATT and CDR2 is SNEGSKA in the germline V gene (reference sequence). The CDR3 here is CSATPGLGTGELFF. DNA for the CDR3: TGCAGTGCTACACCGGGACTCGGAACCGGGGAGCTGTTTTTT.

About this clonotype: A much more abundant neighbour one base away suggests this may be a read error. The V and J genes are TRBV19 and TRBJ2-5; 7 nucleotides line up with TRBD2. Germline CDR1 is LNHDA and CDR2 is SQIVND (reference sequence). CDR3 length equals 15 residues. CDR3: CVSSIRSSGQETQYF. CDR3 DNA: TGTGTCAGTAGTATTCGGTCTAGCGGCCAAGAGACCCAGTACTTC.

This clonotype occurred many times. V is TRBV4-1 and J is TRBJ1-1; D not certain. There are 15 residues in the CDR3. Trimming pared 0 bases from V and 0 bases from J, leaving 8 bases between. Looked up from germline, CDR1 is MGHRA and CDR2 is YSYEKL. The CDR3 region has the DNA TGCGCCAGCAGCCAAGACCGACACATGAACACTGAAGCTTTCTTT. This translates into CASSQDRHMNTEAFF.

This clonotype was recorded many times. This chain connects TRBV4-2 to TRBJ1-5, with unresolved D. The V gene lost 2 bases and the J gene lost 3 bases, with 8 bases spanning the gap. The CDR3 contains 14 residues. The germline CDR1 and CDR2 sequences are LGHNA and YNFKEQ. The DNA of the CDR3 is TGTGCCAGCAGCCAATCTTTAACCAATCAGCCCCAGCATTTT. This sequence encodes CASSQSLTNQPQHF.

This clonotype was seen at least ten times. At one boundary the junction diverges from the germline segment, which might be a read error. The V and J genes are TRBV6-2 or TRBV6-3 and TRBJ2-7; D gene uncertain. Per the germline V gene, CDR1 is MNHEY and CDR2 is SVGEGT. CDR3 length: 13 amino acids. The CDR3 spells CASSYLGLYEQYF. The CDR3 DNA sequence: TGCGCCAGCAGTTACCTAGGTCTCTACGAGCAGTACTTC.

The genes are TRBV15 and TRBJ1-2, with D possibly being TRBD1 (5 bases). The germline V gene encodes CDR1 LNHNV and CDR2 YYDKDF (reference sequence). With 0 bases removed from V and 3 bases from J, the gap between germline ends came to 11 bases. The CDR3 totals 15 residues. DNA of the CDR3: TGTGCCACCAGCAGAGATGACAGACCCTACTATGGCTACACCTTC. Residues: CATSRDDRPYYGYTF.